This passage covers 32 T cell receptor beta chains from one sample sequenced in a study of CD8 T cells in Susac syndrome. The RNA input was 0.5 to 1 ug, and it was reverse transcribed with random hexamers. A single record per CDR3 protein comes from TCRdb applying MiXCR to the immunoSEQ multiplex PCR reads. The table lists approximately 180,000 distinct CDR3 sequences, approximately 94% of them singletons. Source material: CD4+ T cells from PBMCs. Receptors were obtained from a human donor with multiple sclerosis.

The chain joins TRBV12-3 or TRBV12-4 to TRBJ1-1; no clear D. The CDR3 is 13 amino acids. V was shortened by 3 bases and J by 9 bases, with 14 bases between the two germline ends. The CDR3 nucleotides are TGTGCCAGCAGTTTCGTCGGGTTGGAAAAAGCTTTCTTT. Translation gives CASSFVGLEKAFF.

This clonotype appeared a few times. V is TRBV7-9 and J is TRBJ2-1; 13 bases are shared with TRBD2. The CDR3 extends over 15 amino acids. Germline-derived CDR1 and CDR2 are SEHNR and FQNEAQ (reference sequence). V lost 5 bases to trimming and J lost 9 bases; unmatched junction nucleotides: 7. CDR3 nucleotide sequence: TGTGCCAGCAGCGCCCGACTAGCGGGGGGTGGTGAGCAGTTCTTC. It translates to CASSARLAGGGEQFF.

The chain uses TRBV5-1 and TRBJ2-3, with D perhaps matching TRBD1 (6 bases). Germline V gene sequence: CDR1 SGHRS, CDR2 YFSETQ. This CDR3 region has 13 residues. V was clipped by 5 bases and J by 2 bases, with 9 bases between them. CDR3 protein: CASRDSTTDTQYF. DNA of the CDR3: TGCGCCAGCAGGGACAGCACCACAGATACGCAGTATTTT.

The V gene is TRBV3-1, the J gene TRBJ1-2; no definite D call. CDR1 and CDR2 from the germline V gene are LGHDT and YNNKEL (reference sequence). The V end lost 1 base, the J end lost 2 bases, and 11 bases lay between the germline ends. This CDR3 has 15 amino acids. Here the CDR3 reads CASSQGPDGNYGYTF. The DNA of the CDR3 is TGTGCCAGCAGCCAAGGTCCCGACGGGAACTATGGCTACACCTTC.

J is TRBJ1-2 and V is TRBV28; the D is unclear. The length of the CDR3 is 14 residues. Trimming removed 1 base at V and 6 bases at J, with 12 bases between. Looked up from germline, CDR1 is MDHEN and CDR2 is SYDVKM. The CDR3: CASSLSPGLNGYTF. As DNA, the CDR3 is TGTGCCAGCAGTTTATCTCCCGGGCTCAATGGCTACACCTTC.

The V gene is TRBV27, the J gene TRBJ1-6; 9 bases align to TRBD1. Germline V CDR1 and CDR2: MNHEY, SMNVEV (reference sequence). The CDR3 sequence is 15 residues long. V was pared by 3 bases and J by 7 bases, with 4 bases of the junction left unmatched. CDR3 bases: TGTGCCAGCAGTTTTTGGGACAGGGAAAATTCACCCCTCCACTTT. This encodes CASSFWDRENSPLHF.

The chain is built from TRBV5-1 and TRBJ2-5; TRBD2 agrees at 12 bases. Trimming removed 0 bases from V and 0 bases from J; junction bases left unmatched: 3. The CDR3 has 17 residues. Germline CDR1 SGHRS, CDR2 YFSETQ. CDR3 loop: CASSLGTSGGHQETQYF. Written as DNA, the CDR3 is TGCGCCAGCAGCTTGGGAACTAGCGGGGGGCACCAAGAGACCCAGTACTTC. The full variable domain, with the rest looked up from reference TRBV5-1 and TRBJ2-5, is KAGVTQTPRYLIKTRGQQVTLSCSPISGHRSVSWYQQTPGQGLQFLFEYFSETQRNKGNFPGRFSGRQFSNSRSEMNVSTLELGDSALYLCASSLGTSGGHQETQYFGPGTRLLVL.

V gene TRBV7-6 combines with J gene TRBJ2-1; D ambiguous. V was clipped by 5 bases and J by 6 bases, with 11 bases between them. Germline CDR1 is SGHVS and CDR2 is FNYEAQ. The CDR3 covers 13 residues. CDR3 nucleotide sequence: TGTGCCAGCAGCCCACCGACTCGCAATGAGCAGTTCTTC. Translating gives CASSPPTRNEQFF.

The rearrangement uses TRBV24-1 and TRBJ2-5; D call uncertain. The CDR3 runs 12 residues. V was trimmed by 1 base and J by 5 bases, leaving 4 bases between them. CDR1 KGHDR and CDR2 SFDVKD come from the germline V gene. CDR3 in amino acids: CATSDFGETQYF. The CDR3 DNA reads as TGTGCCACCAGTGATTTCGGGGAGACCCAGTACTTC.

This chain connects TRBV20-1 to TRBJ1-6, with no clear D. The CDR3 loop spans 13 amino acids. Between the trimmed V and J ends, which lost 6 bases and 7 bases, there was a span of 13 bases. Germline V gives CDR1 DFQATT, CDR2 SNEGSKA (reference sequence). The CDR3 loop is CSAPRGLNSPLHF. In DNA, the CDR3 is TGCAGTGCCCCTCGCGGGTTAAATTCACCCCTCCACTTT.

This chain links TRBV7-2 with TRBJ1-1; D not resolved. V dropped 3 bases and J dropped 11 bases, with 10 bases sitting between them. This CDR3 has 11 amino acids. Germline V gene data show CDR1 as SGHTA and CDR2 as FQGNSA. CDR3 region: CASSFTQFAFF. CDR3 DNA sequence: TGTGCCAGCAGCTTTACACAATTCGCTTTCTTT.

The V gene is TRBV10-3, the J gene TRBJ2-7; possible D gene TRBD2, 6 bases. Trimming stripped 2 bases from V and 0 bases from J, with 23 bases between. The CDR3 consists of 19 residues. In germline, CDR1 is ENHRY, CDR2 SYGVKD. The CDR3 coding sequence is TGTGCCATCAGTGAGATTCGAGGGAGCGGGTACCTCAGCTCCTACGAGCAGTACTTC. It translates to CAISEIRGSGYLSSYEQYF.

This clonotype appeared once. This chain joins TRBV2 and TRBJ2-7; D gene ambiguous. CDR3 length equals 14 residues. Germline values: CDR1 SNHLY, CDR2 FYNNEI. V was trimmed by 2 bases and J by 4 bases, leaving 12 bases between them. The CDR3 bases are TGTGCCAGCAGTGAACTCCCTGGGCCTTACGAGCAGTACTTC. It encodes CASSELPGPYEQYF.

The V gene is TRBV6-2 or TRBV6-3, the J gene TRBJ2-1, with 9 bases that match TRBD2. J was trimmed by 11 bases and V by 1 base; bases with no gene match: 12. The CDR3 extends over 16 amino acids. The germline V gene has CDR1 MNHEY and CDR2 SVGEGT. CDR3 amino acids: CASSYWLASGTNKQFF. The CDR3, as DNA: TGTGCCAGCAGTTACTGGCTGGCTAGCGGGACAAATAAGCAGTTCTTC.

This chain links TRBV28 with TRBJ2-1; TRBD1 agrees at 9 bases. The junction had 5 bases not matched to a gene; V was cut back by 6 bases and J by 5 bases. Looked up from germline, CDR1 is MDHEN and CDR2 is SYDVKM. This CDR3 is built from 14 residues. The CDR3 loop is CASSPGTGNNEQFF. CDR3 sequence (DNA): TGTGCCAGCAGCCCCGGGACAGGGAACAATGAGCAGTTCTTC.

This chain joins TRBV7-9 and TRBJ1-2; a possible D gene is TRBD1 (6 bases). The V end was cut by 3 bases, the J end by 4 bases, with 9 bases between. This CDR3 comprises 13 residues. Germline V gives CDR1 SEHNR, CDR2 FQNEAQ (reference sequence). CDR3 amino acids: CASSFEGVYGYTF. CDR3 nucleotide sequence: TGTGCCAGCAGCTTCGAGGGGGTCTATGGCTACACCTTC.

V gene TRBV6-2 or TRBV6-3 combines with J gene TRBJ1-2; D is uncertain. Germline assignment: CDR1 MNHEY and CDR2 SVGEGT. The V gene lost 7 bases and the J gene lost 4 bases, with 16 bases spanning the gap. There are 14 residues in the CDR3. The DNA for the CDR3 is TGTGCCAGCACCACAACGAATGGGATCTATGGCTACACCTTC. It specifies CASTTTNGIYGYTF.

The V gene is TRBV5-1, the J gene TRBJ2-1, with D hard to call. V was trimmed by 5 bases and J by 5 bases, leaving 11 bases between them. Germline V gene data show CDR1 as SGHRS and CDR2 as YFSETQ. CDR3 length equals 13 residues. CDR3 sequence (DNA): TGCGCCAGCAGTCAAGACGTGGACAATGAGCAGTTCTTC. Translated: CASSQDVDNEQFF.

Written as DNA, the CDR3 is TGTGCCAGCAGCCAAATAGGCGGGAGGAGAACCGGGGAGCTGTTTTTT. Residues: CASSQIGGRRTGELFF. The genes are TRBV3-1 and TRBJ2-2; 8 positions match TRBD2. Germline loops: CDR1 LGHDT, CDR2 YNNKEL (reference sequence). The CDR3 contains 16 residues. The ends lost 2 bases at V and 5 bases at J; junction bases unmatched: 7.

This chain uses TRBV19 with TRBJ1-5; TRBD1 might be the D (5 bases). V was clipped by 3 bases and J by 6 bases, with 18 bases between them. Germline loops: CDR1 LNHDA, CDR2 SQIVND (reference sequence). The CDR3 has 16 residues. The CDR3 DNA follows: TGTGCCAGTAGTATCCTTCCAGGGTTCGAGGGTCAGCCCCAGCATTTT. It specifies CASSILPGFEGQPQHF.

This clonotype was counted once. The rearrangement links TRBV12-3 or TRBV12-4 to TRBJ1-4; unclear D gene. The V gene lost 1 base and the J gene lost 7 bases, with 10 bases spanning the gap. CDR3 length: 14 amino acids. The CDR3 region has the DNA TGTGCCAGCAGTTTAGACGCTTGGGGTGAAAAACTGTTTTTT. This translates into CASSLDAWGEKLFF.

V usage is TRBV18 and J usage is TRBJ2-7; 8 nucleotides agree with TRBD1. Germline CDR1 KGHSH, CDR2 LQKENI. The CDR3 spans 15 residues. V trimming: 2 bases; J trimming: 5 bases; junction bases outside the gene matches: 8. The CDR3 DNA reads TGTGCCAGCTCACCAAATGACAGGGGAGCCCACGAGCAGTACTTC. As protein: CASSPNDRGAHEQYF.

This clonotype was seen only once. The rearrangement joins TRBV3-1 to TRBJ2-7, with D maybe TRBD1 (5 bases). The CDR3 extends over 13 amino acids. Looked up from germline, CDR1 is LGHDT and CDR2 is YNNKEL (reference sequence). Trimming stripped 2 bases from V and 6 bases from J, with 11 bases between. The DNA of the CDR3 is TGTGCCAGCAGCCAACCAGGACACCTCGAGCAGTACTTC. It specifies CASSQPGHLEQYF.

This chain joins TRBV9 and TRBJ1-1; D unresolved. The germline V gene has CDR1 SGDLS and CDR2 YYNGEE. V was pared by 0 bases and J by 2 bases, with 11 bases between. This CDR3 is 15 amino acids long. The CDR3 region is CASSVEAGFNTEAFF. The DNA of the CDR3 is TGTGCCAGCAGCGTAGAAGCTGGTTTTAACACTGAAGCTTTCTTT.

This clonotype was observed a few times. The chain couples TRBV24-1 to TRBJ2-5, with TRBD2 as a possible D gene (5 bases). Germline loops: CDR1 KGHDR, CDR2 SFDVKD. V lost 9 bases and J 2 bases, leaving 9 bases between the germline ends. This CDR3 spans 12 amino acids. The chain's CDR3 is CATSRDQETQYF. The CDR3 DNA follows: TGTGCCACCTCGAGGGATCAAGAGACCCAGTACTTC.

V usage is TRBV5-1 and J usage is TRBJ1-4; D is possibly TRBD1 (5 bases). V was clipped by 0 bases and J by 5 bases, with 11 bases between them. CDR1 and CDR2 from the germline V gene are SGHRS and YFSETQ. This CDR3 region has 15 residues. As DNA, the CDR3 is TGCGCCAGCAGCTTGGCGGGGCAGGGCAATGAAAAACTGTTTTTT. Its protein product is CASSLAGQGNEKLFF.

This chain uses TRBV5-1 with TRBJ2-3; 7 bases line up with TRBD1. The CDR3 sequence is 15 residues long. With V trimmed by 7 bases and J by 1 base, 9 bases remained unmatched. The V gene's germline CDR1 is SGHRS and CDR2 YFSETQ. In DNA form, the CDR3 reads TGCGCCAGCGAGCTTGGACAGGCTCGCACAGATACGCAGTATTTT. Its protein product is CASELGQARTDTQYF.

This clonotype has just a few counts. As DNA, the CDR3 is TGTGCCAGCAGCACCCGGGACCGCGGGGATACGCAGTATTTT. Amino acid sequence: CASSTRDRGDTQYF. V usage is TRBV11-2 and J usage is TRBJ2-3, with D perhaps assigned TRBD1 or TRBD2 (5 bases each). The CDR3 runs to 14 residues. The V gene lost 5 bases and the J gene lost 6 bases, with 15 bases spanning the gap. Germline CDR1 SGHAT, CDR2 FQNNGV.

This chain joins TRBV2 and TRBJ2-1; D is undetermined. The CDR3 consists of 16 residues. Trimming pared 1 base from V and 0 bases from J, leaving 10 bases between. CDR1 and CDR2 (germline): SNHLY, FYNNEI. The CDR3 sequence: CASSEVGPISYNEQFF. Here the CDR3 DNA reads TGTGCCAGCAGTGAAGTCGGGCCAATCTCCTACAATGAGCAGTTCTTC.

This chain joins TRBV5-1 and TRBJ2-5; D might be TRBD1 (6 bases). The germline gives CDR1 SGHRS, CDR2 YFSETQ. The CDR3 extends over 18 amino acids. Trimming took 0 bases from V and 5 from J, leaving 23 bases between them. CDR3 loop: CASSLVPHRLSGGETQYF. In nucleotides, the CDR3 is TGCGCCAGCAGCTTGGTTCCCCACCGCCTCAGTGGGGGCGAGACCCAGTACTTC.

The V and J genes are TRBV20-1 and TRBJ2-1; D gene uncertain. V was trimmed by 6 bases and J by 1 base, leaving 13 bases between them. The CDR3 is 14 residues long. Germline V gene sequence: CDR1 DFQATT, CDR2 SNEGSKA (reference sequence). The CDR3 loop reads CSAHQTGSYNEQFF. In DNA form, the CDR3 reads TGCAGTGCCCACCAGACCGGATCCTACAATGAGCAGTTCTTC.

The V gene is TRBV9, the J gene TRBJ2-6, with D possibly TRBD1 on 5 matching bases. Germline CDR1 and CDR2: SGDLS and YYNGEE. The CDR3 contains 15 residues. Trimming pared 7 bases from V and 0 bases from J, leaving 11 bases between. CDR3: CASCRDSSGANVLTF. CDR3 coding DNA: TGTGCCAGCTGCAGGGATAGCTCTGGGGCCAACGTCCTGACTTTC.